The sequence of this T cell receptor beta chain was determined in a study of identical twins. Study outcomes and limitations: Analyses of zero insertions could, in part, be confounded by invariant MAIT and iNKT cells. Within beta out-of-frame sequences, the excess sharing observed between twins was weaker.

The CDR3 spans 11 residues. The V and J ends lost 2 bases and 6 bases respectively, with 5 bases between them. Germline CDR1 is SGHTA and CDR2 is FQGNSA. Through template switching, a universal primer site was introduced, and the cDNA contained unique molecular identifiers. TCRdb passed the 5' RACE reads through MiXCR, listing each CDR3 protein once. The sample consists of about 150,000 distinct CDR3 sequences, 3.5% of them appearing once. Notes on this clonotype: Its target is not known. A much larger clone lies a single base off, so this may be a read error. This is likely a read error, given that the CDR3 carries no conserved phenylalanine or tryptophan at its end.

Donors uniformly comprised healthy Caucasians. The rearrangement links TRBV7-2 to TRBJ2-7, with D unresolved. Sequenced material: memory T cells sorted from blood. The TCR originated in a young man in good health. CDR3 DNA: TGTGCCAGCAGCTTATGGGGCGAGCAGTACATC. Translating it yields CASSLWGEQYI.